This T cell receptor beta chain came from a study of cytotoxic CD8 clonotypes in ibrutinib-treated CLL. Study in general: Mean per-sample yields comprised 255,043 productive templates and tens of thousands of productive rearrangements. Overall study findings and caveats: For progressing versus sustained-remission patients, sampling times were not the same.

The targeted sequencing depth was 1 in 200,000 to 1 in 1 million T cells. Sequenced by immunoSEQ multiplex PCR; TCRdb stores in-frame clones only, minus some. The sample holds approximately 100,000 clones, 58% seen once. Cryopreserved PBMCs provided roughly 2 micrograms of genomic DNA for the TCR beta libraries. There are a few counts of this clone. Its antigen is undetermined. After removal of 4 bases from V and 2 bases from J, the junction contained 4 bases not matched to a gene. Germline-derived CDR1 and CDR2 are SGHVS and FNYEAQ. The CDR3 has 14 amino acids. This sequence was found in a human donor with chronic lymphocytic leukemia. The sequences come from PBMCs, collected after 24 months of ibrutinib treatment. The V gene is TRBV7-6, the J gene TRBJ2-5; 7 bases fit TRBD1. The CDR3 here is CASSSGQTQETQYF. Written as DNA, the CDR3 is TGTGCCAGCAGCTCGGGACAGACTCAAGAGACCCAGTACTTC.